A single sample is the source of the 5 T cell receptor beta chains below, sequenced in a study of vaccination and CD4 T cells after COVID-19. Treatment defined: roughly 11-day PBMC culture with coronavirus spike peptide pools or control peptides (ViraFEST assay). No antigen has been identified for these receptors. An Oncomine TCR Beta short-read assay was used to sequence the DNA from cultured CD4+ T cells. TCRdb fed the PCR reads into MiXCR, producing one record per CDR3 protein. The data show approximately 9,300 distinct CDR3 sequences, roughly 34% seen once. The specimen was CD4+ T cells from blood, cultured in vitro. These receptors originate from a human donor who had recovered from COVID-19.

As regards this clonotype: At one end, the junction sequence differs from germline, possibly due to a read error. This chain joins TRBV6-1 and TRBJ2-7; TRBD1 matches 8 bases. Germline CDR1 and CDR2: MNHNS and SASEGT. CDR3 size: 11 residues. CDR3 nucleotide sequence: TGTACCAGCAGCCGTAGGGGACAGGCTTACTTC. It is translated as CTSSRRGQAYF.

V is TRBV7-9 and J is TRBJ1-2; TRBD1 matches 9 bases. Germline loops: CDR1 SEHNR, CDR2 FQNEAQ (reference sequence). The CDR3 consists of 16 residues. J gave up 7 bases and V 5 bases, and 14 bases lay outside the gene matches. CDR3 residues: CASSLKEGTGRGGYTF. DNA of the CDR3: TGTGCCAGCAGCCTGAAGGAAGGGACAGGGAGAGGTGGCTACACCTTC.

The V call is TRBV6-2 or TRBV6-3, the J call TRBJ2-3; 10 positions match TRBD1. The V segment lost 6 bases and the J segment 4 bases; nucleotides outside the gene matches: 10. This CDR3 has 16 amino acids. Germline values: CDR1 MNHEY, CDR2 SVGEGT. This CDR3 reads CASSPWRGQGSDTQYF. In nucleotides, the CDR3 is TGTGCCAGCAGCCCATGGAGGGGACAGGGGTCAGATACGCAGTATTTT.

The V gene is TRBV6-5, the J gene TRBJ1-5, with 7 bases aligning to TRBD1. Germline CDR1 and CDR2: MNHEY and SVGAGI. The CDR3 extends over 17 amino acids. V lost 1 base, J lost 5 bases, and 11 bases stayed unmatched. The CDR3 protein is CASSYFAPGGGDQPQHF. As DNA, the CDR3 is TGTGCCAGCAGTTACTTCGCCCCAGGGGGTGGAGATCAGCCCCAGCATTTT.

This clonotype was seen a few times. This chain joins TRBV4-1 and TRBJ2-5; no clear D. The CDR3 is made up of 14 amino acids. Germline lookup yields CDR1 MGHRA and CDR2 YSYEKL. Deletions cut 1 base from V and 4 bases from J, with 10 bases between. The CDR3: CASSQVVWAETQYF. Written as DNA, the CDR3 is TGCGCCAGCAGCCAAGTAGTGTGGGCAGAGACCCAGTACTTC.